The 14 T cell receptor beta chains in this list originate from one sample, sequenced in a study of PD-L1 blockade in urothelial cancer. The time point denotes: pretreatment peripheral blood. Assay: immunoSEQ multiplex PCR; the TCRdb copy retains only in-frame clones and omits some. The sample lists 90,000 or so clones; 89% were seen once. Sequenced material: PBMCs, taken around atezolizumab (anti-PD-L1) treatment. All receptors derive from a woman older than 75 with urothelial cancer.

This clone occurred once. The V call is TRBV11-2, the J call TRBJ2-1, with 7 bases that match TRBD1. Unmatched junction bases numbered 17, after V lost 0 bases and J lost 12 bases. In germline, CDR1 is SGHAT, CDR2 FQNNGV. This CDR3 has 17 amino acids. CDR3 amino acids: CASSLDPPGQWGGGQFF. DNA of the CDR3: TGTGCCAGCAGCTTAGATCCGCCGGGACAGTGGGGCGGAGGGCAGTTCTTC.

V and J are TRBV9 and TRBJ2-5; weak D call: TRBD1 (5 bases). CDR1 is SGDLS and CDR2 is YYNGEE in the germline V gene. CDR3 length: 14 amino acids. V was trimmed by 3 bases and J by 5 bases, leaving 14 bases between them. The CDR3 loop reads CASSARAGRETQYF. The CDR3 DNA follows: TGTGCCAGCAGCGCCCGGGCAGGGCGGGAGACCCAGTACTTC.

This clone showed up just a few times. The gene calls are TRBV19 and TRBJ2-3, with D unresolved. The germline CDR1 and CDR2 sequences are LNHDA and SQIVND (reference sequence). This CDR3 has 13 amino acids. V dropped 4 bases and J dropped 3 bases, with 8 bases sitting between them. The CDR3 loop reads CASSRAVTDTQYF. CDR3 nucleotide sequence: TGTGCCAGTAGTAGGGCAGTAACAGATACGCAGTATTTT.

The gene calls are TRBV23-1 and TRBJ2-7, with 8 bases lining up with TRBD2. TRBV23-1 is designated an ORF whose function remains uncertain. The CDR3 sequence is 16 residues long. V lost 0 bases, J lost 3 bases, and 7 bases stayed unmatched. DNA of the CDR3: TGCGCCAGCAGTCAATCGGGGTCTCGGGAGGGCTACGAGCAGTACTTC. This encodes CASSQSGSREGYEQYF.

This clone was recorded only once. This CDR3 reads CASSQSGGRIYEQYF. CDR3 sequence (DNA): TGTGCCAGCAGCCAGAGCGGAGGCCGAATCTACGAGCAGTACTTC. The chain carries TRBV28 and TRBJ2-7; a weak D match, TRBD2 (5 bases). The CDR3 contains 15 residues. The germline V gene encodes CDR1 MDHEN and CDR2 SYDVKM. Trimming took 6 bases from V and 3 from J, leaving 18 bases between them.

The chain joins TRBV27 to TRBJ2-1; D is undetermined. The germline CDR1 and CDR2 sequences are MNHEY and SMNVEV (reference sequence). This CDR3 has 13 residues. Trimming took off 4 bases at V and 6 bases at J, with 10 bases between the two ends. In DNA, the CDR3 is TGTGCCAGCAGTTCCCTAGTCGGCAATGAGCAGTTCTTC. This translates into CASSSLVGNEQFF.

The chain uses TRBV29-1 and TRBJ1-5; D remains unclear. Germline V gene data show CDR1 as SQVTM and CDR2 as ANQGSEA. Between the trimmed V and J ends, which lost 8 bases and 0 bases, there was a span of 35 bases. The CDR3 totals 21 residues. The CDR3 protein is CSPAECSLPATSLNSNQPQHF. DNA of the CDR3: TGCAGCCCAGCGGAATGTTCTCTCCCTGCCACTTCTCTTAATAGCAATCAGCCCCAGCATTTT.

The chain uses TRBV5-1 and TRBJ2-7, with D perhaps matching TRBD1 (5 bases). The CDR3 runs to 15 residues. The germline V gene has CDR1 SGHRS and CDR2 YFSETQ. Trimming left V 1 base short and J 0 bases short, with 11 bases between. In nucleotides, the CDR3 is TGCGCCAGCAGCTTGCAGGACATCAGCTCCTACGAGCAGTACTTC. Amino acid sequence: CASSLQDISSYEQYF.

Only one count was recorded for this clone. The chain employs TRBV9 and TRBJ2-7; D possibly corresponds to TRBD2 (5 bases). This CDR3 has 15 residues. V was shortened by 2 bases and J by 0 bases, with 12 bases between the two germline ends. Per the germline V gene, CDR1 is SGDLS and CDR2 is YYNGEE. This chain's CDR3 is CASSVEDTSSYEQYF. The CDR3 coding sequence is TGTGCCAGCAGCGTTGAAGATACTAGCTCCTACGAGCAGTACTTC.

V gene TRBV28 combines with J gene TRBJ1-5; D gene unclear. Per the germline V gene, CDR1 is MDHEN and CDR2 is SYDVKM. Trimming took off 5 bases at V and 2 bases at J, with 10 bases between the two ends. This CDR3 comprises 14 residues. CDR3 residues: CASSEVRGNQPQHF. In nucleotides, the CDR3 is TGTGCCAGCAGTGAAGTAAGAGGCAATCAGCCCCAGCATTTT.

V gene TRBV11-2 combines with J gene TRBJ2-2; 12 bases line up with TRBD2. Losses at the gene ends were 3 bases for V and 7 bases for J; bases not matched to a gene: 3. This CDR3 comprises 15 residues. Germline V lookup: CDR1 SGHAT, CDR2 FQNNGV. CDR3 nucleotide sequence: TGTGCCAGCAGCTTTAGGACTAGCGGGAACGGGGAGCTGTTTTTT. Translation: CASSFRTSGNGELFF.

This chain connects TRBV30 to TRBJ1-2; 8 positions agree with TRBD1. Germline values: CDR1 GTSNPN, CDR2 SVGIG (reference sequence). There are 14 residues in the CDR3. With V trimmed by 2 bases and J by 4 bases, 6 bases remained unmatched. CDR3: CAWSRQGAGYGYTF. The CDR3 DNA reads TGTGCCTGGAGTAGGCAGGGGGCGGGCTATGGCTACACCTTC.

The chain employs TRBV2 and TRBJ2-3; 8 positions agree with TRBD1. The ends lost 5 bases at V and 0 bases at J; junction bases unmatched: 10. The germline CDR1 and CDR2 sequences are SNHLY and FYNNEI. This CDR3 has 17 residues. In nucleotides, the CDR3 is TGTGCCAGCAGTCTCACCTCGGACAGGGCTAGCACAGATACGCAGTATTTT. Translation: CASSLTSDRASTDTQYF. Combining the CDR3 with reference TRBV2 and TRBJ2-3 gives the whole variable domain EPEVTQTPSHQVTQMGQEVILRCVPISNHLYFYWYRQILGQKVEFLVSFYNNEISEKSEIFDDQFSVERPDGSNFTLKIRSTKLEDSAMYFCASSLTSDRASTDTQYFGPGTRLTVL.

V usage is TRBV19 and J usage is TRBJ1-2; the D gene is possibly TRBD1 (6 bases). This CDR3 region has 16 residues. V was cut by 6 bases and J by 4 bases, with 21 bases left in between. Germline assignment: CDR1 LNHDA and CDR2 SQIVND (reference sequence). CDR3 sequence: CASSGAARTALYGYTF. The CDR3 region has the DNA TGTGCCAGTAGCGGCGCGGCCAGGACAGCTCTCTATGGCTACACCTTC.